Shown below are 32 T cell receptor beta chains from a single sample sequenced in a study of response to subunit inactivated influenza vaccine. TCRdb reprocessed the RT-PCR reads with MiXCR, giving one entry per CDR3 protein. The sample yields roughly 500,000 distinct CDR3 sequences, roughly 25% seen once. The sample here was CD4+ T cells sorted from PBMCs, taken around 5 days after vaccination. These receptors were taken from a man in his forties or fifties who received an inactivated influenza vaccine.

J is TRBJ2-7 and V is TRBV7-2, with 11 bases that match TRBD2. J lost 5 bases, V lost 1 base, and 4 bases had no gene match. This CDR3 is 15 amino acids long. Germline CDR1 is SGHTA and CDR2 is FQGNSA. The CDR3 spells CASSLELAGDNEQYF. The CDR3 DNA follows: TGTGCCAGCAGCTTAGAACTAGCGGGAGATAACGAGCAGTACTTC.

CDR3 loop: CATRTFTAGEQFF. The DNA for the CDR3 is TGTGCCACCAGGACCTTCACAGCAGGGGAGCAGTTCTTC. The chain recombines TRBV15 with TRBJ2-1; TRBD1 might be the D (5 bases). The V end lost 6 bases, the J end lost 10 bases, and 16 bases lay between the germline ends. Germline V gives CDR1 LNHNV, CDR2 YYDKDF (reference sequence). The CDR3 length is 13 residues.

Notes on this clonotype: The junction differs from germline at one of its ends, possibly a read error. The V call is TRBV7-9, the J call TRBJ2-1; D unclear. The CDR3 is 13 residues long. Germline V gene sequence: CDR1 SEHNR, CDR2 FQNEAQ (reference sequence). The CDR3 spells CASIGTHNGISVF. The CDR3 DNA is TGTGCCAGCATCGGAACTCATAATGGGATTAGTGTCTTC.

The chain carries TRBV7-2 and TRBJ2-3; perhaps D is TRBD1 or TRBD2 (5 bases each). Looked up from germline, CDR1 is SGHTA and CDR2 is FQGNSA. The CDR3 contains 15 residues. V was clipped by 1 base and J by 6 bases, with 14 bases between them. The DNA of the CDR3 is TGTGCCAGCAGCTTAGGGGCAGGGCGGAGGGATACGCAGTATTTT. Translated, it gives CASSLGAGRRDTQYF. Variable domain in full (rest from reference TRBV7-2 and TRBJ2-3): GAGVSQSPSNKVTEKGKDVELRCDPISGHTALYWYRQSLGQGLEFLIYFQGNSAPDKSGLPSDRFSAERTGGSVSTLTIQRTQQEDSAVYLCASSLGAGRRDTQYFGPGTRLTVL.

The J gene is TRBJ2-1, the V gene TRBV10-3, with D perhaps matching TRBD2 (6 bases). CDR1 is ENHRY and CDR2 is SYGVKD in the germline V gene. The length of the CDR3 is 14 residues. The ends were cut back, 4 bases at V and 7 bases at J, with 14 bases in the middle. The CDR3 coding sequence is TGTGCCATCAGTGTGCGGGAACGGTTTAATGAGCAGTTCTTC. This sequence encodes CAISVRERFNEQFF.

The sample holds a few counts of this clonotype. The gene calls are TRBV20-1 and TRBJ2-3; a possible D gene is TRBD2 (5 bases). The CDR3 is made up of 13 amino acids. Germline CDR1 DFQATT, CDR2 SNEGSKA (reference sequence). V was clipped by 1 base and J by 4 bases, with 9 bases between them. CDR3 protein: CSARVGSADTQYF. CDR3 nucleotides: TGCAGTGCTAGAGTCGGTAGCGCAGATACGCAGTATTTT.

The chain is built from TRBV5-6 and TRBJ2-3, with 8 positions matching TRBD2. With V trimmed by 4 bases and J by 7 bases, 11 bases remained unmatched. The CDR3 extends over 15 amino acids. From germline, CDR1 is SGHDT and CDR2 YYEEEE. This chain's CDR3 is CASSLGLVLSHTQYF. The DNA of the CDR3 is TGTGCCAGCAGCCTGGGACTAGTACTATCTCATACGCAGTATTTT.

The chain combines TRBV11-2 with TRBJ2-7, with 10 bases identical to TRBD2. The J segment lost 2 bases and the V segment lost 6 bases, leaving 13 bases of the junction unmatched. The CDR3 is 17 residues long. CDR1 SGHAT and CDR2 FQNNGV come from the germline V gene. CDR3 sequence: CASRTTSGKSGTYEQYF. CDR3 nucleotides: TGTGCCAGCAGAACCACTAGCGGGAAATCCGGCACCTACGAGCAGTACTTC.

This clonotype was observed a few times. This chain joins TRBV28 and TRBJ2-7; TRBD2 is a possible D gene (5 bases). V lost 5 bases and J 3 bases, leaving 14 bases between the germline ends. CDR1 and CDR2 from the germline V gene are MDHEN and SYDVKM. This CDR3 has 14 amino acids. In DNA, the CDR3 is TGTGCCAGCAGTCCCCCGGTACGGGGCTACGAGCAGTACTTC. Translating gives CASSPPVRGYEQYF.

The chain employs TRBV6-2 or TRBV6-3 and TRBJ2-1; no firm D call. The V gene's germline CDR1 is MNHEY and CDR2 SVGEGT. With 6 bases removed from V and 9 bases from J, the gap between germline ends came to 12 bases. This CDR3 is built from 12 residues. The CDR3 region is CASRLDLGEQFF. The CDR3 nucleotides read TGTGCCAGCAGATTGGATTTGGGTGAGCAGTTCTTC.

The sample holds a few counts of this clonotype. The J gene is TRBJ2-2, the V gene TRBV10-3; D is uncertain. In germline, CDR1 is ENHRY, CDR2 SYGVKD. With 5 bases removed from V and 7 bases from J, the gap between germline ends came to 8 bases. The CDR3 is made up of 12 amino acids. The CDR3 DNA follows: TGTGCCATCAGTTTGGGAAACGGGGAGCTGTTTTTT. This encodes CAISLGNGELFF.

The sample holds a few counts of this clonotype. This sequence joins TRBV9 and TRBJ2-3; D is unresolved. Trimming left V 0 bases short and J 5 bases short, with 13 bases between. CDR1 and CDR2 from the germline V gene are SGDLS and YYNGEE. The CDR3 spans 15 residues. CDR3 residues: CASSVAPRDGDTQYF. The CDR3 bases are TGTGCCAGCAGCGTAGCCCCCAGAGATGGAGATACGCAGTATTTT.

V gene TRBV6-2 or TRBV6-3 combines with J gene TRBJ2-1; 16 bases are a match to TRBD2. V shed 0 bases and J 2 bases; nucleotides not matched to a gene: 4. Germline loops: CDR1 MNHEY, CDR2 SVGEGT. There are 19 residues in the CDR3. Written as DNA, the CDR3 is TGTGCCAGCAGTTACTCCGGGACTAGCGGGAGGGCCACCTACAATGAGCAGTTCTTC. It translates to CASSYSGTSGRATYNEQFF.

The rearrangement joins TRBV5-1 to TRBJ2-2; either TRBD1 or TRBD2 may supply D (5 bases each). Germline loops: CDR1 SGHRS, CDR2 YFSETQ. CDR3 length: 16 residues. V shed 4 bases and J shed 1 base, with 14 bases lying between them. CDR3 DNA: TGCGCCAGCAGCCGCGATGGGACGGAGAACACCGGGGAGCTGTTTTTT. It specifies CASSRDGTENTGELFF.

V is TRBV5-1 and J is TRBJ2-3; 8 bases agree with TRBD2. Germline values: CDR1 SGHRS, CDR2 YFSETQ. V dropped 7 bases and J dropped 3; count of bases not matched to a gene: 4. The CDR3 length is 13 residues. The CDR3: CASGVAGTDTQYF. CDR3 DNA sequence: TGCGCCAGCGGGGTAGCGGGGACAGATACGCAGTATTTT.

The CDR3 DNA sequence: TGTGCCAGCAGAAGGCCGGGACAGGGTATGGACGAGCAGTACTTC. Encoded protein: CASRRPGQGMDEQYF. The chain uses TRBV28 and TRBJ2-7; TRBD1 agrees at 9 bases. V was clipped by 6 bases and J by 5 bases; unmatched bases: 11. The CDR3 contains 15 residues. CDR1 is MDHEN and CDR2 is SYDVKM in the germline V gene.

This rearrangement joins TRBV28 to TRBJ1-5; D remains ambiguous. Germline values: CDR1 MDHEN, CDR2 SYDVKM. The ends were cut back, 2 bases at V and 3 bases at J, with 8 bases in the middle. The CDR3 has 14 residues. The CDR3 sequence is CASSLGHPNQPQHF. The CDR3, as DNA: TGTGCCAGCAGTTTAGGGCACCCCAATCAGCCCCAGCATTTT.

This clonotype was recorded a few times. The chain recombines TRBV5-1 with TRBJ2-1; the D is unclear. Trimming removed 4 bases at V and 15 bases at J, with 23 bases between. Germline values: CDR1 SGHRS, CDR2 YFSETQ. The CDR3 totals 14 residues. The CDR3 sequence is CASSPTRPGSNMFF. In DNA, the CDR3 is TGCGCCAGCAGCCCAACTCGGCCCGGGTCGAATATGTTCTTC.

The chain recombines TRBV27 with TRBJ2-1; tentative D call: TRBD2 (5 bases). This CDR3 has 14 amino acids. Trimming took off 6 bases at V and 7 bases at J, with 16 bases between the two ends. Germline lookup yields CDR1 MNHEY and CDR2 SMNVEV (reference sequence). The CDR3: CASSPRELGNEQFF. CDR3 in DNA: TGTGCCAGCAGCCCCCGGGAACTGGGGAATGAGCAGTTCTTC.

The chain links TRBV20-1 to TRBJ2-7; D is possibly TRBD1 (6 bases). CDR1 is DFQATT and CDR2 is SNEGSKA in the germline V gene (reference sequence). Trimming shortened V by 6 bases and J by 3 bases, and 15 bases separated the two germline ends. CDR3 size: 13 residues. DNA for the CDR3: TGCAGTGCCATCGACAGGAGCCTCTACGAGCAGTACTTC. Protein: CSAIDRSLYEQYF.

The chain combines TRBV10-3 with TRBJ1-1; 7 nucleotides line up with TRBD1. Germline V gene lookup returns CDR1 ENHRY and CDR2 SYGVKD. Trimming took 7 bases from V and 4 from J; bases not matched to a gene: 12. The length of the CDR3 is 15 residues. In DNA, the CDR3 is TGTGCCATCACAACCCGACAAGGGGGCACCACTGAAGCTTTCTTT. Translated: CAITTRQGGTTEAFF.

The CDR3 DNA is TGCGCCAGCAGCGTGAGCGGCTACGAGCAGTACTTC. Translated, it gives CASSVSGYEQYF. The chain uses TRBV5-1 and TRBJ2-7; TRBD2 might be the D (5 bases). CDR3 length: 12 amino acids. The V end was cut by 4 bases, the J end by 3 bases, with 8 bases between. Per the germline V gene, CDR1 is SGHRS and CDR2 is YFSETQ.

The J gene is TRBJ2-3, the V gene TRBV7-2, with a weak D call TRBD2 (5 bases). The CDR3 runs to 12 residues. Trimming cost V 1 base and J 9 bases, with 8 bases left between them. Germline V gene data show CDR1 as SGHTA and CDR2 as FQGNSA. In nucleotides, the CDR3 is TGTGCCAGCAGCTTAGTACTAGGGACGCAGTATTTT. This encodes CASSLVLGTQYF.

The chain has TRBV10-3 and TRBJ2-3, with 7 bases matching TRBD1. Trimming at V came to 0 bases and at J to 0 bases, leaving 0 bases not matched to a gene. The germline CDR1 and CDR2 sequences are ENHRY and SYGVKD. This CDR3 region has 15 residues. In DNA form, the CDR3 reads TGTGCCATCAGTGAGTCGACAGGGAGCACAGATACGCAGTATTTT. Protein product: CAISESTGSTDTQYF.

This clonotype has ten or more counts. The V and J genes are TRBV10-2 and TRBJ2-5; the match to TRBD2 covers 14 bases. With V trimmed by 6 bases and J by 5 bases, 2 bases remained unmatched. The CDR3 runs 14 residues. From germline, CDR1 is WSHSY and CDR2 SAAADI. The CDR3 DNA is TGCGCCAGCAGGGGACTAGCGGGAGAGGAGACCCAGTACTTC. Amino acids: CASRGLAGEETQYF.

The V and J genes are TRBV6-5 and TRBJ2-1; D is unresolved. CDR3 length: 14 amino acids. Germline CDR1 MNHEY, CDR2 SVGAGI. Trimming removed 2 bases from V and 3 bases from J, with 8 bases in between. The CDR3 DNA sequence: TGTGCCAGCAGTTACGACGGATACTACAATGAGCAGTTCTTC. Its protein product is CASSYDGYYNEQFF.

The rearrangement joins TRBV5-1 to TRBJ2-1; D possibly uses TRBD1 or TRBD2 (5 bases each). CDR1 is SGHRS and CDR2 is YFSETQ in the germline V gene. V was cut by 4 bases and J by 9 bases, with 20 bases left in between. This CDR3 spans 15 amino acids. The CDR3: CASSTTGTRPSEQFF. Here the CDR3 DNA reads TGCGCCAGCAGCACAACCGGGACCCGCCCCAGTGAGCAGTTCTTC.

A few counts support this clonotype. This rearrangement joins TRBV6-2 or TRBV6-3 to TRBJ2-1; D possibly uses TRBD1 or TRBD2 (6 bases each). The CDR3 sequence is 16 residues long. With 0 bases removed from V and 5 bases from J, the gap between germline ends came to 14 bases. Germline CDR1 and CDR2: MNHEY and SVGEGT. CDR3 nucleotide sequence: TGTGCCAGCAGTTACTCGCAAGGGGGGCCCAACAATGAGCAGTTCTTC. Protein sequence: CASSYSQGGPNNEQFF.

The V call is TRBV10-3, the J call TRBJ2-1, with a weak D call TRBD2 (6 bases). The length of the CDR3 is 14 residues. Germline V gene sequence: CDR1 ENHRY, CDR2 SYGVKD. With 7 bases removed from V and 7 bases from J, the gap between germline ends came to 17 bases. The CDR3 protein is CAITPTAEGNEQFF. Written as DNA, the CDR3 is TGTGCCATCACCCCCACAGCGGAGGGGAATGAGCAGTTCTTC.

This clonotype was counted between two and nine times. The chain employs TRBV3-1 and TRBJ2-3; D may be TRBD1 or TRBD2 (5 bases each). Trimming took 2 bases from V and 0 from J, leaving 6 bases between them. The CDR3 spans 14 residues. Germline values: CDR1 LGHDT, CDR2 YNNKEL (reference sequence). This CDR3 reads CASSQRDSTDTQYF. Here the CDR3 DNA reads TGTGCCAGCAGCCAACGGGACAGCACAGATACGCAGTATTTT.

This rearrangement joins TRBV29-1 to TRBJ2-3; D is undetermined. The CDR3 covers 14 residues. V lost 4 bases and J 2 bases, leaving 13 bases between the germline ends. Germline lookup yields CDR1 SQVTM and CDR2 ANQGSEA. CDR3 in amino acids: CSVGWGNPTDTQYF. CDR3 coding DNA: TGCAGCGTTGGATGGGGAAACCCCACAGATACGCAGTATTTT.

This clonotype was seen at least ten times. The chain uses TRBV7-2 and TRBJ2-7; D remains unclear. CDR3 length: 14 amino acids. Per the germline V gene, CDR1 is SGHTA and CDR2 is FQGNSA. V lost 8 bases to trimming and J lost 4 bases, with 18 bases between them. The DNA of the CDR3 is TGTGCCAGCGCGGATCTGGATCGTCGGTACGAGCAGTACTTC. It is translated as CASADLDRRYEQYF.